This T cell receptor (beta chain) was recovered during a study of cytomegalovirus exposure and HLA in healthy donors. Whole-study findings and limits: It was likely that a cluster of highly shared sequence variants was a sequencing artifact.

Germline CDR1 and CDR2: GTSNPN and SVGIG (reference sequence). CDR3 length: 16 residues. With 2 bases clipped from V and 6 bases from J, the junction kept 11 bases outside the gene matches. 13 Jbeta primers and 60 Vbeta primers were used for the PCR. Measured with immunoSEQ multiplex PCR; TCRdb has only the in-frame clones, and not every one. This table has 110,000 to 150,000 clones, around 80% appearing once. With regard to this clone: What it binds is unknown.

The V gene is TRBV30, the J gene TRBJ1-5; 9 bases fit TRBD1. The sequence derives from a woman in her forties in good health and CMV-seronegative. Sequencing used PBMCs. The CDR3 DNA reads TGTGCCTGGAGTCTAGGGACAGGGAGCTTGGGTCAGCCCCAGCATTTT. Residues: CAWSLGTGSLGQPQHF. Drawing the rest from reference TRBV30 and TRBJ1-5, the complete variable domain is SQTIHQWPATLVQPVGSPLSLECTVEGTSNPNLYWYRQAAGRGLQLLFYSVGIGQISSEVPQNLSASRPQDRQFILSSKKLLLSDSGFYLCAWSLGTGSLGQPQHFGDGTRLSIL.